Listed below are T cell receptor beta chains from one sample, sequenced in a study of shared clonotypes between healthy human individuals. Measured with immunoSEQ multiplex PCR; TCRdb has only the in-frame clones, and not every one. The data hold millions of clones, with roughly 94% observed a single time. Sequencing used naive CD8+ T cells sorted from blood. The receptors derive from a man aged 18 to 29 in good health. The CDR3 runs from the conserved cysteine through the conserved F or W. The order of the fields is J gene, V gene, CDR3 protein.

TRBJ2-7 | TRBV5-6 | CASSLGLAATYEQYF
TRBJ2-7 | TRBV5-4 | CASSLSGSPKYEQYF
TRBJ1-1 | TRBV2 | CASRRGPEAFF
TRBJ2-1 | TRBV27 | CASSSSGGAFHEQFF
TRBJ2-3 | TRBV7-9 | CASSLAGNGTDTQYF
TRBJ2-5 | TRBV6-5 | CASSSLAGVGETQYF
TRBJ1-2 | TRBV27 | CASSPLRGNGYTF
TRBJ2-7 | TRBV7-9 | CASSFEGGDHDEQYF
TRBJ2-7 | TRBV11-2 | CASSSRDNYEQYF
TRBJ2-2 | TRBV7-9 | CASKGLAGSTGELFF
TRBJ1-4 | TRBV27 | CASSLLGSRGSEKLFF
TRBJ2-7 | TRBV7-9 | CASSPMGEQYF
TRBJ1-1 | TRBV5-6 | CASSLEWTENTEAFF
TRBJ1-5 | TRBV7-3 | CASSLEGGSNQPQHF
TRBJ2-5 | TRBV10-3 | CAISVWAAQETQYF
TRBJ2-3 | TRBV12-5 | CASGPLTLVAGTDTQYF